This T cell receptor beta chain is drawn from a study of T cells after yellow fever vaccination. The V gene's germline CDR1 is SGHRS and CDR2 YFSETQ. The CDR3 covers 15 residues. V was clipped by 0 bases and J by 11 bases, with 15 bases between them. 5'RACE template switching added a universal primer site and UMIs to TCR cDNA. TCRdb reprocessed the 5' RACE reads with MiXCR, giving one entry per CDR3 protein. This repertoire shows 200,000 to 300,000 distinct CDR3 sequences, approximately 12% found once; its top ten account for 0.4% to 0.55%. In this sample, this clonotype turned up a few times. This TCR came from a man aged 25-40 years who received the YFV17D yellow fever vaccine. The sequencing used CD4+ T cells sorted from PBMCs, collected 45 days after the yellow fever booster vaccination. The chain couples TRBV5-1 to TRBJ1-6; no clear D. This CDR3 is CASSLGTDLLAPLHF. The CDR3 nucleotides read TGCGCCAGCAGCTTGGGGACGGACTTGTTGGCACCCCTCCACTTT. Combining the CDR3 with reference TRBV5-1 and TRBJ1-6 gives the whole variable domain KAGVTQTPRYLIKTRGQQVTLSCSPISGHRSVSWYQQTPGQGLQFLFEYFSETQRNKGNFPGRFSGRQFSNSRSEMNVSTLELGDSALYLCASSLGTDLLAPLHFGNGTRLTVT.